This T cell receptor (beta chain) was retrieved from a study of graft-versus-host responses after intestinal transplantation. Study background: All recipients were given anti-thymocyte globulin induction, and tacrolimus and steroids were then administered for approximately 3 years.

Profiled with immunoSEQ multiplex PCR; TCRdb holds only in-frame clones, not every one. This sample has roughly 120,000 clones, with 93% found just once. As to this clone: Its antigen is unidentified.

Findings and limits, study-wide: The authors found GvH clones in recipient marrow, some appearing first in ileum or blood. Allografts from individuals with graft-donor T cell macrochimerism displayed high graft-versus-host to host-versus-graft clonal ratios.

After removal of 6 bases from V and 5 bases from J, the junction contained 9 bases not matched to a gene. In germline, CDR1 is WSHSY, CDR2 SAAADI. CDR3 length equals 14 residues. This TCR came from a human donor who received an intestinal transplant. The sequencing used unstimulated CD8+ T cells sorted from spleen or lymph node cells, collected before intestinal transplant. V usage is TRBV10-2 and J usage is TRBJ2-5; 7 bases are a match to TRBD2. CDR3 residues: CASRLASLWETQYF. The CDR3 coding sequence is TGCGCCAGCAGACTAGCGTCGCTATGGGAGACCCAGTACTTC.